The 15 T cell receptor beta chains given below trace back to one sample, sequenced in a study of monozygotic twins with inflammatory bowel disease. TCRdb reworked the 5' RACE reads into one entry per CDR3 protein, no DNA. Here the sample table reports around 400,000 distinct CDR3 sequences. The sample was blood. The receptors shown here come from a human donor with ulcerative colitis or Crohn's disease, or a healthy co-twin of an affected twin (not recorded which).

The V and J genes are TRBV12-3 or TRBV12-4 and TRBJ1-6. The CDR3 totals 14 residues. This CDR3 reads CASSFYSENSPLHF.

The CDR3 protein is CASSESVQETQYF. The chain uses TRBV2 and TRBJ2-5. Germline V CDR1 and CDR2: SNHLY, FYNNEI. The CDR3 contains 13 residues.

The genes are TRBV2 and TRBJ1-2. This CDR3 comprises 15 residues. CDR1 and CDR2 (germline): SNHLY, FYNNEI. CDR3 residues: CASSEVDGPNYGYTF.

This chain uses TRBV3-1 with TRBJ2-2; absent DNA, TCRdb's TRBD1 call cannot be checked. The CDR3 loop spans 16 amino acids. Germline V gives CDR1 LGHDT, CDR2 YNNKEL (reference sequence). This chain's CDR3 is CASSQLGAVRTGELFF.

V is TRBV20-1 and J is TRBJ1-5; TCRdb's D call of TRBD1 is untestable without DNA. CDR3 length: 13 amino acids. The germline V gene has CDR1 DFQATT and CDR2 SNEGSKA (reference sequence). CDR3 sequence reads: CSARVGADQPQHF.

J is TRBJ2-4 and V is TRBV7-2; TCRdb indicates TRBD2, and absent DNA this call remains unverified. The CDR3 loop spans 17 amino acids. Germline assignment: CDR1 SGHTA and CDR2 FQGNSA. The CDR3 region is CASSLDLGGWDKNIQYF. The variable domain in full, completed from reference TRBV7-2 and TRBJ2-4, reads GAGVSQSPSNKVTEKGKDVELRCDPISGHTALYWYRQSLGQGLEFLIYFQGNSAPDKSGLPSDRFSAERTGGSVSTLTIQRTQQEDSAVYLCASSLDLGGWDKNIQYFGAGTRLSVL.

V is TRBV20-1 and J is TRBJ2-3; TCRdb outputs TRBD1, but without DNA this stays unchecked. The CDR3 sequence is 13 residues long. The germline gives CDR1 DFQATT, CDR2 SNEGSKA (reference sequence). The CDR3 spells CSASQQGSGTQYF.

The chain has TRBV4-1 and TRBJ2-7. This CDR3 comprises 12 residues. Per germline, CDR1 MGHRA and CDR2 YSYEKL. The CDR3 sequence is CASSQDYSEQYF.

The V call is TRBV6-5, the J call TRBJ2-7; TCRdb calls TRBD2, which cannot be checked without DNA. Germline CDR1 MNHEY, CDR2 SVGAGI. The CDR3 is 17 amino acids. CDR3 sequence reads: CASSHTPGLAGAFEQYF.

The chain is built from TRBV29-1 and TRBJ2-5; TCRdb picks TRBD2, but there is no DNA to check that call. Per germline, CDR1 SQVTM and CDR2 ANQGSEA. The CDR3 length is 14 residues. CDR3 sequence reads: CSARGTSGGRDQYF.

The rearrangement links TRBV5-1 to TRBJ1-1; TCRdb's D call of TRBD1 is untestable without DNA. Germline CDR1 and CDR2: SGHRS and YFSETQ. This CDR3 has 16 amino acids. This CDR3 is CASSLGGQMVNTEAFF.

The gene calls are TRBV5-1 and TRBJ2-1; TCRdb selects TRBD2, and the lack of DNA leaves this call unchecked. The CDR3 totals 15 residues. Germline V gene data show CDR1 as SGHRS and CDR2 as YFSETQ. The CDR3 here is CASSLVAGGDNEQFF.

The rearrangement links TRBV7-9 to TRBJ2-1. The CDR3 consists of 16 residues. The germline V gene encodes CDR1 SEHNR and CDR2 FQNEAQ (reference sequence). The CDR3 protein is CASSLVVAGSYNEQFF.

The chain recombines TRBV7-3 with TRBJ2-3; absent DNA, TCRdb's TRBD1 call cannot be checked. The germline V gene has CDR1 SGHTA and CDR2 FQGTGA. The length of the CDR3 is 15 residues. The CDR3 sequence: CASSFTGQSTDTQYF.

The chain couples TRBV19 to TRBJ1-5; there is no DNA to check the TCRdb D call of TRBD1. The CDR3 sequence is 15 residues long. Germline V gives CDR1 LNHDA, CDR2 SQIVND (reference sequence). The CDR3 region is CASNKHATAPQPQHF.